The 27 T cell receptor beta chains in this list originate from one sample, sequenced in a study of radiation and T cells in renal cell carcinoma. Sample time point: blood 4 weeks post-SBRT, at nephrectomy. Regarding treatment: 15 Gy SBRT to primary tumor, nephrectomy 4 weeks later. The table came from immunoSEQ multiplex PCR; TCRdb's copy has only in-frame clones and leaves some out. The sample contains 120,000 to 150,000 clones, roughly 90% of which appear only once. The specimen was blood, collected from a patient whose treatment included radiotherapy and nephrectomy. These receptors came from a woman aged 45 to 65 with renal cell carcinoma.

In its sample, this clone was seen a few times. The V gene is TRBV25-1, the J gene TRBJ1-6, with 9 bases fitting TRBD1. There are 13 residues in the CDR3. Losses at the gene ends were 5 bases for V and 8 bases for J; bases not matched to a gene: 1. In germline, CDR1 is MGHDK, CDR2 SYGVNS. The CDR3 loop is CASSRDRDSPLHF. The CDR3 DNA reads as TGTGCCAGCAGTAGGGACAGGGATTCACCCCTCCACTTT.

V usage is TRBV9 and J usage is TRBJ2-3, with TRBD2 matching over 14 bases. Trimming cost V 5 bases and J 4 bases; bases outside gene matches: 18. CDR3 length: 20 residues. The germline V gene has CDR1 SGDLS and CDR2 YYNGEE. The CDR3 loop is CASSGGMTPGTSGSADTQYF. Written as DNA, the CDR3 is TGTGCCAGCAGTGGGGGGATGACCCCGGGGACTAGCGGGAGTGCAGATACGCAGTATTTT.

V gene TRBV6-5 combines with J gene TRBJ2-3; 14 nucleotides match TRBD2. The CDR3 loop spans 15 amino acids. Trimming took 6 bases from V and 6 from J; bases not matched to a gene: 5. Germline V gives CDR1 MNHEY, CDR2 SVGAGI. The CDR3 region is CASRRTSGGTDTQYF. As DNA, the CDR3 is TGTGCCAGCAGGAGGACTAGCGGGGGGACGGATACGCAGTATTTT.

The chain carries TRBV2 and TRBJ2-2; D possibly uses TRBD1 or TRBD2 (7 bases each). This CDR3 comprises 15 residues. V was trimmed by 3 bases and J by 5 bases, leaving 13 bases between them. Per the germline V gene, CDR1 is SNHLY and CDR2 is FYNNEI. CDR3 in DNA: TGTGCCAGCAGTGAGAATCAGGGGGGGACCGGGGAGCTGTTTTTT. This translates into CASSENQGGTGELFF. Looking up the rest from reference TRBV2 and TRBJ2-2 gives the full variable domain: EPEVTQTPSHQVTQMGQEVILRCVPISNHLYFYWYRQILGQKVEFLVSFYNNEISEKSEIFDDQFSVERPDGSNFTLKIRSTKLEDSAMYFCASSENQGGTGELFFGEGSRLTVL.

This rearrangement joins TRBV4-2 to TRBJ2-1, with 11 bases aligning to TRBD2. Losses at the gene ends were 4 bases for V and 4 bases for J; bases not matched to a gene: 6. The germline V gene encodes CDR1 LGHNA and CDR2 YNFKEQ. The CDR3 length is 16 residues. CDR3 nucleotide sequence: TGTGCCAGCAGCCCAGCCGGGACTAGCGGTTACAATGAGCAGTTCTTC. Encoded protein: CASSPAGTSGYNEQFF.

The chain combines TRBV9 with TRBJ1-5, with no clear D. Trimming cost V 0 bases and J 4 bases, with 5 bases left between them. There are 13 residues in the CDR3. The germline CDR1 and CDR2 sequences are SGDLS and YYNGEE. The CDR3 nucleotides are TGTGCCAGCAGCGTAGGGCAGAATCAGCCCCAGCATTTT. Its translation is CASSVGQNQPQHF. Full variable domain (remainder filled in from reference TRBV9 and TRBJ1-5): DSGVTQTPKHLITATGQRVTLRCSPRSGDLSVYWYQQSLDQGLQFLIQYYNGEERAKGNILERFSAQQFPDLHSELNLSSLELGDSALYFCASSVGQNQPQHFGDGTRLSIL.

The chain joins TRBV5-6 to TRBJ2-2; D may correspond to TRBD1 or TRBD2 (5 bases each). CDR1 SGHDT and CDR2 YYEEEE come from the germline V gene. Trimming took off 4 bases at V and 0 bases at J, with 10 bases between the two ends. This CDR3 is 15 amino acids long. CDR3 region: CASSAVGANTGELFF. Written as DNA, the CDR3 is TGTGCCAGCAGCGCCGTGGGGGCGAACACCGGGGAGCTGTTTTTT.

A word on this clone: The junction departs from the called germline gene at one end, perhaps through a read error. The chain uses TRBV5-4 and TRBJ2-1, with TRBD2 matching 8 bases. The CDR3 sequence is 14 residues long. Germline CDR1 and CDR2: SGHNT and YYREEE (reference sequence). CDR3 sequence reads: CASSLGLDLNEQFF. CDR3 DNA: TGTGCCAGCAGTTTGGGACTAGACCTCAATGAGCAGTTCTTC.

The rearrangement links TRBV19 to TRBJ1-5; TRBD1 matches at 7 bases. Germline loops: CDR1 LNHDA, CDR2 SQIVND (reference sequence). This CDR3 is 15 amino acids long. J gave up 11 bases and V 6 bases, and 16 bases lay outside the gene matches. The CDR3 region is CASSTTRQGRKAQHF. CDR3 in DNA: TGTGCCAGTAGCACGACACGACAGGGAAGAAAGGCCCAGCATTTT.

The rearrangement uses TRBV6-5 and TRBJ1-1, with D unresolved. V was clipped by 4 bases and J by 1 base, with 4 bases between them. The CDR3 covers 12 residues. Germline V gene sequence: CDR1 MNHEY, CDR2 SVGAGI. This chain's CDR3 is CASSSGNTEAFF. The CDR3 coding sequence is TGTGCCAGCAGTTCTGGGAACACTGAAGCTTTCTTT.

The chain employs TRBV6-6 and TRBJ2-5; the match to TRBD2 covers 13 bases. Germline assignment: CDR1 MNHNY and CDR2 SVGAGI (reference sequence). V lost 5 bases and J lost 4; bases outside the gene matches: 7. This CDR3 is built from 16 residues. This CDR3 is CASSGTSGILGETQYF. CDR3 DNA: TGTGCCAGCAGTGGGACTAGCGGGATCTTGGGAGAGACCCAGTACTTC.

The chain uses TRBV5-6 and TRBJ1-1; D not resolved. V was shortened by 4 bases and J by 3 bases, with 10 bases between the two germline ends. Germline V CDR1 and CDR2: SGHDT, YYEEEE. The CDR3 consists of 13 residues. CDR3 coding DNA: TGTGCCAGCAGCCCGGCTAGGGACACTGAAGCTTTCTTT. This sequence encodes CASSPARDTEAFF. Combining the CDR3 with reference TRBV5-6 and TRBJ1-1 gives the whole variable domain DAGVTQSPTHLIKTRGQQVTLRCSPKSGHDTVSWYQQALGQGPQFIFQYYEEEERQRGNFPDRFSGHQFPNYSSELNVNALLLGDSALYLCASSPARDTEAFFGQGTRLTVV.

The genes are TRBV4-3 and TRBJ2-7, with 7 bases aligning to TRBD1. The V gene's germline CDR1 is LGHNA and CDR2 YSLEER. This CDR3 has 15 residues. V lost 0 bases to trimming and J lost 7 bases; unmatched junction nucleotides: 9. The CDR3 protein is CASSQEYDRELEQYF. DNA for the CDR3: TGCGCCAGCAGCCAAGAGTATGACAGGGAGTTGGAGCAGTACTTC.

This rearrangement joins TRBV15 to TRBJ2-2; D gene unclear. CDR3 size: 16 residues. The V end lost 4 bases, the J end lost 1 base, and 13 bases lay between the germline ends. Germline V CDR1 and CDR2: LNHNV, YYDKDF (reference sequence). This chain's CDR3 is CATSIDRPENTGELFF. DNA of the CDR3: TGTGCCACCAGCATTGATAGACCAGAGAACACCGGGGAGCTGTTTTTT.

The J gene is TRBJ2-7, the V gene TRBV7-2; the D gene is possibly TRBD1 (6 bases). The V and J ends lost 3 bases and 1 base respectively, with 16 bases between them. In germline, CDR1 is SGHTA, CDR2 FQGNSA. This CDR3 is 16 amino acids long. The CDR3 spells CASSFQQGAPSYEQYF. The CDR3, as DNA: TGTGCCAGCAGCTTCCAACAGGGAGCTCCTTCCTACGAGCAGTACTTC. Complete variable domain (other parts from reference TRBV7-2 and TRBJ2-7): GAGVSQSPSNKVTEKGKDVELRCDPISGHTALYWYRQSLGQGLEFLIYFQGNSAPDKSGLPSDRFSAERTGGSVSTLTIQRTQQEDSAVYLCASSFQQGAPSYEQYFGPGTRLTVT.

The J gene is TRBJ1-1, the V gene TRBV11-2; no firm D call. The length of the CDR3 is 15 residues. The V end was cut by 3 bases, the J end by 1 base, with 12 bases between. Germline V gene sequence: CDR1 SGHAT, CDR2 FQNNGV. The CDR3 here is CASSFGPEQNTEAFF. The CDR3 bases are TGTGCCAGCAGCTTCGGACCCGAGCAGAACACTGAAGCTTTCTTT.

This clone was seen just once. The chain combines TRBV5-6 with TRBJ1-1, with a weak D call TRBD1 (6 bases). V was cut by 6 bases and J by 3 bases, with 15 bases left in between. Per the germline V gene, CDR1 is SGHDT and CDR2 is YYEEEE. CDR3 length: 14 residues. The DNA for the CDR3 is TGTGCCAGCACGATAGGGGGACGTTACACTGAAGCTTTCTTT. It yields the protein CASTIGGRYTEAFF.

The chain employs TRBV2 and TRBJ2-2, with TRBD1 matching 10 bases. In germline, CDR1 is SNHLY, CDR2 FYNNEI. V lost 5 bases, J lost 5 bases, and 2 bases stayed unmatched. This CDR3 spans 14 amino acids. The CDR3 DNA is TGTGCCAGCAGTCGGGACAGGGGAACCGGGGAGCTGTTTTTT. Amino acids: CASSRDRGTGELFF.

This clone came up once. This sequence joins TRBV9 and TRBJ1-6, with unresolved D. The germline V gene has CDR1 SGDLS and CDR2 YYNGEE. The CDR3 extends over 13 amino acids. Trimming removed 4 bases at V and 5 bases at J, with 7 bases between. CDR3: CASSNGDNSPLHF. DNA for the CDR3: TGTGCCAGCAGCAACGGGGATAATTCACCCCTCCACTTT.

Here the CDR3 reads CASSPAATGELFF. The CDR3 DNA reads TGTGCCAGCTCACCAGCAGCCACCGGGGAGCTGTTTTTT. The V and J genes are TRBV18 and TRBJ2-2; D gene unclear. Germline V gene lookup returns CDR1 KGHSH and CDR2 LQKENI. V lost 2 bases, J lost 4 bases, and 5 bases lay in between. This CDR3 contains 13 residues.

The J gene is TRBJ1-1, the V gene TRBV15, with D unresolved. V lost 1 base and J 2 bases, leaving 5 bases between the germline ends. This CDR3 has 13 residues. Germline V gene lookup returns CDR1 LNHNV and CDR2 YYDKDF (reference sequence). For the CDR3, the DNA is TGTGCCACCAGCAGAGGGGGTAACACTGAAGCTTTCTTT. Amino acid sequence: CATSRGGNTEAFF.

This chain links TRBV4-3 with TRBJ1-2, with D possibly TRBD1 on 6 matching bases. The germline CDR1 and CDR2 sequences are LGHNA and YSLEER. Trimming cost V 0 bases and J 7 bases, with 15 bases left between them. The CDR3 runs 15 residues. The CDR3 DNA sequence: TGCGCCAGCAGCCAAGATCCGGGGGGGCTCGGTGGCTACACCTTC. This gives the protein CASSQDPGGLGGYTF.

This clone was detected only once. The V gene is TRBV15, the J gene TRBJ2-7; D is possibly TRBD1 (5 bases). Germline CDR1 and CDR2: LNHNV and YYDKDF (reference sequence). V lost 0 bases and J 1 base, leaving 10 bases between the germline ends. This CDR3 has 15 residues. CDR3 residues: CATSRDRERSYEQYF. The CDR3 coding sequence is TGTGCCACCAGCAGAGACAGGGAAAGATCCTACGAGCAGTACTTC.

The CDR3 is CASSLARRGNYGYTF. In DNA, the CDR3 is TGTGCCAGCAGCTTAGCTCGGCGGGGAAACTATGGCTACACCTTC. The rearrangement joins TRBV7-9 to TRBJ1-2; D not certain. Trimming stripped 0 bases from V and 2 bases from J, with 10 bases between. CDR1 SEHNR and CDR2 FQNEAQ come from the germline V gene (reference sequence). The CDR3 covers 15 residues.

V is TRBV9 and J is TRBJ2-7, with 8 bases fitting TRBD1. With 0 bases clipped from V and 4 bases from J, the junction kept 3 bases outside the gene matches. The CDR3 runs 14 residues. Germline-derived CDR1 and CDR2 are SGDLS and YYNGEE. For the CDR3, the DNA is TGTGCCAGCAGCGTAGCAGGGGGCGGGTACGAGCAGTACTTC. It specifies CASSVAGGGYEQYF.

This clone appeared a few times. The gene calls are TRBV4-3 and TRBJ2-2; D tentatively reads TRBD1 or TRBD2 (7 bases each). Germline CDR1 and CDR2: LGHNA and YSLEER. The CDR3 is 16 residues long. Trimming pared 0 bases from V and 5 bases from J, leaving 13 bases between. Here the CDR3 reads CASSQEGGTETGELFF. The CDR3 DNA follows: TGCGCCAGCAGCCAAGAGGGAGGGACAGAGACCGGGGAGCTGTTTTTT.

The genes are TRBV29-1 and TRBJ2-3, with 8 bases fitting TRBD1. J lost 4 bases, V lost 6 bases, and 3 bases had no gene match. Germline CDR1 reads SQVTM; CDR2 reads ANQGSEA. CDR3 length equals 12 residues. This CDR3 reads CSVAQGADTQYF. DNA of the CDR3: TGCAGCGTAGCACAGGGGGCAGATACGCAGTATTTT.